Listed below are T cell receptor beta chains from one sample, sequenced in a study of blood T cell repertoires in COVID-19. Using immunoSEQ multiplex PCR, the repertoire was profiled, and TCRdb retains in-frame clones only, with some absent. This sample yields approximately 200,000 clones, of which roughly nine tenths are seen a single time; approximately 11% belongs to the top ten. The sample comprised PBMCs or T cells enriched from blood (not recorded which). The receptors come from a man aged 25 to 45 who had recovered from COVID-19. Each CDR3 is given with its conserved first and last residue. Fields, in order: clone size, J gene, V gene, CDR3 length, D gene, CDR3 DNA, CDR3 protein. D genes are given only for firm matches. Size values are once, few and many counts, or a class for expanded clones, and some rows have none.

size: .
J: TRBJ1-1
V: TRBV19
length: 17
D: TRBD1
DNA: TGTGCCAGTAGTAAATACTATTCCGGGACAGGGGGTATTGAAGCTTTCTTT
CDR3: CASSKYYSGTGGIEAFF

size: .
J: TRBJ1-1
V: TRBV29-1
length: 13
D: TRBD1
DNA: TGCAGCGGAGGGGGCGCCTCAAACACTGAAGCTTTCTTT
CDR3: CSGGGASNTEAFF

size: .
J: TRBJ1-5
V: TRBV7-4
length: 17
D: .
DNA: TGTCCCACCAGCGACGGATACGGGGGGGGGAGCAATCAGCCCCAGCATTTT
CDR3: CPTSDGYGGGSNQPQHF

size: once
J: TRBJ1-1
V: TRBV10-3
length: 14
D: TRBD1
DNA: TGTGCCATCAGTTCCACAGGGGGCGCGAGGAAGGCTTTCTTT
CDR3: CAISSTGGARKAFF

size: .
J: TRBJ1-2
V: TRBV4-1
length: 15
D: .
DNA: TGCGCCAGCAGCCAAAGTTCTACAGGAAACTATGGCTACACCTTC
CDR3: CASSQSSTGNYGYTF

size: .
J: TRBJ2-7
V: TRBV30
length: 15
D: TRBD2
DNA: TGTGCCTGGAGTACAGCGTGGACTAGTATTTACGAGCAGTACTTC
CDR3: CAWSTAWTSIYEQYF

size: once
J: TRBJ2-7
V: TRBV2
length: 14
D: TRBD1
DNA: TGTGCCAGCACCCTCGGACAGGGGGCTAGAGAGCAGTACTTC
CDR3: CASTLGQGAREQYF

size: .
J: TRBJ2-1
V: TRBV4-2
length: 16
D: TRBD1
DNA: TGTGCCAGCAGCCTCCGAGGCCCTGGGACAGACAATGAGCAGTTCTTC
CDR3: CASSLRGPGTDNEQFF

size: .
J: TRBJ2-3
V: TRBV5-6
length: 15
D: TRBD1
DNA: TGTGCCAGCAGCTGGGGCGGACAGGGGTCAGATACGCAGTATTTT
CDR3: CASSWGGQGSDTQYF

size: .
J: TRBJ1-2
V: TRBV5-1
length: 13
D: .
DNA: TGCGCCAGCAGCTTGGCCCCGGGGGATGGCTACACCTTC
CDR3: CASSLAPGDGYTF

size: .
J: TRBJ1-2
V: TRBV24-1
length: 12
D: .
DNA: TGTGCCACCAGTGCAGGGTCGTACGGCTACACCTTC
CDR3: CATSAGSYGYTF

size: .
J: TRBJ2-7
V: TRBV7-9
length: 14
D: TRBD2
DNA: TGTGCCAGCAGCCCGACTAGCGGGTCCTACGAGCAGTACTTC
CDR3: CASSPTSGSYEQYF

size: .
J: TRBJ2-5
V: TRBV9
length: 14
D: .
DNA: TGTGCCAGCAGCGTAGGTGGTCGAGGAGAGACCCAGTACTTC
CDR3: CASSVGGRGETQYF

size: .
J: TRBJ2-7
V: TRBV28
length: 14
D: TRBD2
DNA: TGTGCCAGCAGTTTCGGACTAGTCGGCCACGAGCAGTACTTC
CDR3: CASSFGLVGHEQYF

size: .
J: TRBJ2-3
V: TRBV5-4
length: 16
D: TRBD2
DNA: TGTGCCAGCAGCTCACGACTAGCGGGTAGCACAGATACGCAGTATTTT
CDR3: CASSSRLAGSTDTQYF

size: .
J: TRBJ1-6
V: TRBV2
length: 12
D: .
DNA: TGTGCCAGCAACACCAGGGGTTCACCCCTCCACTTT
CDR3: CASNTRGSPLHF

size: .
J: TRBJ2-7
V: TRBV19
length: 13
D: .
DNA: TGTGCCAGTAGTATAAGGAGGGCCTACGAGCAGTACTTC
CDR3: CASSIRRAYEQYF

size: .
J: TRBJ1-1
V: TRBV6-2/TRBV6-3
length: 13
D: .
DNA: TGTGCCAGCAGTTACGGGGGGGACACTGAAGCTTTCTTT
CDR3: CASSYGGDTEAFF

size: .
J: TRBJ2-1
V: TRBV9
length: 15
D: TRBD2
DNA: TGTGCCAGCAGTCAGCGGGAAGGCTCCTACAATGAGCAGTTCTTC
CDR3: CASSQREGSYNEQFF

size: .
J: TRBJ1-1
V: TRBV12-3/TRBV12-4
length: 12
D: .
DNA: TGTGCCAGCACTAAAGACAGGATCCAAACTTTCTTT
CDR3: CASTKDRIQTFF

size: .
J: TRBJ1-2
V: TRBV10-1
length: 11
D: TRBD1
DNA: TGCGCCAGCGGGGACAGGGGTGGCTACACCTTC
CDR3: CASGDRGGYTF

size: .
J: TRBJ1-4
V: TRBV5-4
length: 15
D: TRBD1
DNA: TGTGCCAGCAGCTCGGGACAGGGTGACATTGAAAAACTGTTTTTT
CDR3: CASSSGQGDIEKLFF

size: .
J: TRBJ1-1
V: TRBV19
length: 13
D: .
DNA: TGTGCCAGTAGTATAGATGCGCGGGGAAAAGCTTTCTTT
CDR3: CASSIDARGKAFF

size: .
J: TRBJ2-4
V: TRBV6-5
length: 15
D: .
DNA: TGTGCCAGCAGACGACTTCGGACAGCCCAAAACATTCAGTACTTC
CDR3: CASRRLRTAQNIQYF

size: .
J: TRBJ1-4
V: TRBV28
length: 13
D: .
DNA: TGTGCCAGCAGAGGGGGGGCGGGGGAAAAACTGTTTTTT
CDR3: CASRGGAGEKLFF

size: .
J: TRBJ1-6
V: TRBV5-6
length: 14
D: TRBD1
DNA: TGTGCCAGCAGGGTGACAGGGGGTAATTCACCCCTCCACTTT
CDR3: CASRVTGGNSPLHF

size: .
J: TRBJ1-1
V: TRBV2
length: 13
D: .
DNA: TGTGCCAGCAGTGGGACGGGACTTCTTGAAGCTTTCTTT
CDR3: CASSGTGLLEAFF

size: once
J: TRBJ1-3
V: TRBV6-5
length: 14
D: .
DNA: TGTGCCAGCAGTTACCTGGCAGGGAGAAACACCATATATTTT
CDR3: CASSYLAGRNTIYF

size: .
J: TRBJ2-1
V: TRBV28
length: 12
D: .
DNA: TGTGCCAGCACTCGCGGTTACAATGAGCAGTTCTTC
CDR3: CASTRGYNEQFF

size: .
J: TRBJ1-5
V: TRBV19
length: 18
D: TRBD1
DNA: TGTGCCAGTAGTCGGACAGGGAGCCCTTTCGGAGGCAATCAGCCCCAGCATTTT
CDR3: CASSRTGSPFGGNQPQHF

size: .
J: TRBJ2-3
V: TRBV7-2
length: 14
D: .
DNA: TGTGCCAGCAGCAACAGGGTGGGGACAGATACGCAGTATTTT
CDR3: CASSNRVGTDTQYF

size: .
J: TRBJ2-7
V: TRBV18
length: 12
D: .
DNA: TGTGCCAGCTCACTTGGAGACTACGAGCAGTACTTC
CDR3: CASSLGDYEQYF

size: .
J: TRBJ2-1
V: TRBV10-3
length: 16
D: TRBD2
DNA: TGTGCCATCAGCCCCACTAGCGGTCAGCTCGGGAATGAGCAGTTCTTC
CDR3: CAISPTSGQLGNEQFF

size: .
J: TRBJ2-3
V: TRBV19
length: 17
D: TRBD2
DNA: TGTGCCAGTAGTATCCGGAGGACTAGCGGCGGTGTGGATACGCAGTATTTT
CDR3: CASSIRRTSGGVDTQYF

size: .
J: TRBJ1-3
V: TRBV28
length: 15
D: .
DNA: TGTGCCAGCACCTCCCGGAGCCCTTACGGAAACACCATATATTTT
CDR3: CASTSRSPYGNTIYF

size: .
J: TRBJ2-1
V: TRBV28
length: 15
D: TRBD1
DNA: TGTGCCAGTGCAACCGGGACAGGGGGTATAGTTGAGCAGTTCTTC
CDR3: CASATGTGGIVEQFF

size: .
J: TRBJ1-5
V: TRBV7-4
length: 17
D: .
DNA: TGCGCCAGCCCCGCCGCACACGGGGGGGGCAGCAATCAGCCCCAGCATTTT
CDR3: CASPAAHGGGSNQPQHF

size: .
J: TRBJ2-1
V: TRBV18
length: 18
D: TRBD2
DNA: TGTGCCAGCTCACCACCGGAGACTAGCGGGTCGCGCTACAATGAGCAGTTCTTC
CDR3: CASSPPETSGSRYNEQFF

size: .
J: TRBJ2-3
V: TRBV5-6
length: 13
D: .
DNA: TGTGCCAGCAGCGGAGGAAGCACAGATACGCAGTATTTT
CDR3: CASSGGSTDTQYF

size: .
J: TRBJ1-1
V: TRBV19
length: 15
D: .
DNA: TGTGCCAGTAGTCCTTCACCTCAGGGGAACACTGAAGCTTTCTTT
CDR3: CASSPSPQGNTEAFF

size: .
J: TRBJ1-2
V: TRBV9
length: 13
D: TRBD1
DNA: TGTGCCAGCAGTGACAGGGGGCAAGATGGCTACACCTTC
CDR3: CASSDRGQDGYTF

size: few
J: TRBJ2-7
V: TRBV3-1/TRBV3-2
length: 13
D: TRBD2
DNA: TGTGCCAGCAGCAGGACTAGCAGCTACGAGCAGTACTTC
CDR3: CASSRTSSYEQYF

size: many
J: TRBJ2-2
V: TRBV4-2
length: 21
D: TRBD1
DNA: TGTGCCAGCAGCCTTATCCCTGGACAGGGGGCGGGTAGCGGGTACACCGGGGAGCTGTTTTTT
CDR3: CASSLIPGQGAGSGYTGELFF

size: once
J: TRBJ2-3
V: TRBV28
length: 16
D: TRBD2
DNA: TGTGCCAGCTGGAGCGGGAGGGCGGCTAGCACAGATACGCAGTATTTT
CDR3: CASWSGRAASTDTQYF

size: .
J: TRBJ2-1
V: TRBV2
length: 15
D: .
DNA: TGTGCCAGCAGTGGGGCAGCCGCTAACAACAATGAGCAGTTCTTC
CDR3: CASSGAAANNNEQFF

size: .
J: TRBJ2-2
V: TRBV5-1
length: 16
D: TRBD2
DNA: TGCGCCAGCAGCTTTGGGCTAGCGGGGGACACCGGGGAGCTGTTTTTT
CDR3: CASSFGLAGDTGELFF

size: .
J: TRBJ2-7
V: TRBV7-9
length: 15
D: TRBD2
DNA: TGTGCCAGCAGCTTAGCGGGACTAGCCTCTCGTGAGCAGTACTTC
CDR3: CASSLAGLASREQYF

size: few
J: TRBJ2-2
V: TRBV7-9
length: 16
D: TRBD2
DNA: TGTGCCAGCAGGGCCCGGGGGGAAAAGAACACCGGGGAGCTGTTTTTT
CDR3: CASRARGEKNTGELFF

size: .
J: TRBJ1-2
V: TRBV6-1
length: 14
D: TRBD1
DNA: TGTGCCAGCAGTACGGGACAGGGGGCCTATGGCTACACCTTC
CDR3: CASSTGQGAYGYTF

size: .
J: TRBJ1-2
V: TRBV7-2
length: 16
D: TRBD1
DNA: TGTGCCAGCAGCTCCCCAAGGACAGGGGTGAACTATGGCTACACCTTC
CDR3: CASSSPRTGVNYGYTF

size: .
J: TRBJ1-3
V: TRBV4-3
length: 17
D: .
DNA: TGCGCCAGCAGCCAAGAAGGTACCAGGGTTAGGGGAAACACCATATATTTT
CDR3: CASSQEGTRVRGNTIYF

size: .
J: TRBJ1-1
V: TRBV28
length: 12
D: TRBD1
DNA: TGTGCCAGCAGTTCGGACAGGACTGAAGCTTTCTTT
CDR3: CASSSDRTEAFF